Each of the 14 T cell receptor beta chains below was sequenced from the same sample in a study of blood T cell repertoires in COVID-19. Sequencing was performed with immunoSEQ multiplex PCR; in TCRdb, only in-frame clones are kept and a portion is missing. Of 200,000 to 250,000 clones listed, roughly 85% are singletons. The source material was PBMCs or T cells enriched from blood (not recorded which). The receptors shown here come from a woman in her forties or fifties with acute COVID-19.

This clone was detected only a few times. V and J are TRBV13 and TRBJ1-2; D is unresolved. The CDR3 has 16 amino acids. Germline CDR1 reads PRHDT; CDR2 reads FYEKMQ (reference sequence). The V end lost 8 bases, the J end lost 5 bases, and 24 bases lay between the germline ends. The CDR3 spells CASGALKRGQVYGYTF. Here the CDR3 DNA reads TGTGCCAGCGGAGCTTTAAAAAGAGGGCAGGTATATGGCTACACCTTC.

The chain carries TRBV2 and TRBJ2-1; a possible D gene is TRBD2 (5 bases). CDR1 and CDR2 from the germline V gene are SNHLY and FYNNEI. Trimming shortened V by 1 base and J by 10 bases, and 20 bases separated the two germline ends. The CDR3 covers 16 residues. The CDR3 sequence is CASSEGLGSSVREQFF. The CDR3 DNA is TGTGCCAGCAGTGAAGGGTTAGGGAGCAGCGTACGAGAGCAGTTCTTC.

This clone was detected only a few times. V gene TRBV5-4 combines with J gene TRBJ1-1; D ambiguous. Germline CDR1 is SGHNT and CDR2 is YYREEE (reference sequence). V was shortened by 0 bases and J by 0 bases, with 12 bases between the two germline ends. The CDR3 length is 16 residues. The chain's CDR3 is CASSLVGGAMNTEAFF. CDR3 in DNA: TGTGCCAGCAGCTTGGTGGGAGGCGCCATGAACACTGAAGCTTTCTTT.

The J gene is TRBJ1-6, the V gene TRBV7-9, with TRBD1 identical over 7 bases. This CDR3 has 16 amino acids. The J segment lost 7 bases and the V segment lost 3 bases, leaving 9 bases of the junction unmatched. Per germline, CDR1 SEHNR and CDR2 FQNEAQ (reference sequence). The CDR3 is CASSFPDRDENSPLHF. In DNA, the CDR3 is TGTGCCAGCAGCTTTCCAGACAGGGATGAGAATTCACCCCTCCACTTT.

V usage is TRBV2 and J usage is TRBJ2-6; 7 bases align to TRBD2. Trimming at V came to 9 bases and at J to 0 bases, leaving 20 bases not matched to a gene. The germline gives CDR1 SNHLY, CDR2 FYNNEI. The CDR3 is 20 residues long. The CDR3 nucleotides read TGTGCCAGTCACCCGGGGGAGGGGCCGAGCCACCTCTCTGGGGCCAACGTCCTGACTTTC. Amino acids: CASHPGEGPSHLSGANVLTF.

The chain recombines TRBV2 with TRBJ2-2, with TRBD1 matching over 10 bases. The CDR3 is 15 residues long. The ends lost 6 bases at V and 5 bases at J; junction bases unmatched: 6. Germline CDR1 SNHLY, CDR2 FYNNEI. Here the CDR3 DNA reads TGTGCCAGCAGAGGACAGGGGGTAACGACCGGGGAGCTGTTTTTT. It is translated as CASRGQGVTTGELFF. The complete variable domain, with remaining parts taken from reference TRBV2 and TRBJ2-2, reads EPEVTQTPSHQVTQMGQEVILRCVPISNHLYFYWYRQILGQKVEFLVSFYNNEISEKSEIFDDQFSVERPDGSNFTLKIRSTKLEDSAMYFCASRGQGVTTGELFFGEGSRLTVL.

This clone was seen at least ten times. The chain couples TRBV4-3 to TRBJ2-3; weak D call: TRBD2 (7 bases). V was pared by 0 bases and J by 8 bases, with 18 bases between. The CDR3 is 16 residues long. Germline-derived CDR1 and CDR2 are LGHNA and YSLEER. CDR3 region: CASSQESAGAYGTQYF. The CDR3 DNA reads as TGCGCCAGCAGCCAAGAGTCGGCGGGGGCTTACGGTACGCAGTATTTT.

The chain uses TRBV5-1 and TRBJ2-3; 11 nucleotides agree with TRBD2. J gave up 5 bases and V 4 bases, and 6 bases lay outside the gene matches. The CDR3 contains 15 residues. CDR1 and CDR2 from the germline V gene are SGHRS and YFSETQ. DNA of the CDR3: TGCGCCAGCAGCACGGGACTAGCGGTTGAAGATACGCAGTATTTT. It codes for CASSTGLAVEDTQYF.

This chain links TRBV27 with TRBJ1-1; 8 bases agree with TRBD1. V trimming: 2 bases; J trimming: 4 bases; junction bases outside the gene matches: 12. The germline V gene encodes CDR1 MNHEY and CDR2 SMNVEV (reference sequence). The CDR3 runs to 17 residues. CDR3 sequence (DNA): TGTGCCAGCAGTTTAGGCCCTTCAGGGGGCTCAGGCACTGAAGCTTTCTTT. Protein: CASSLGPSGGSGTEAFF.

The CDR3 DNA reads TGTGCCAGTAGTGGGACAGGGGCTACCGGGGAGCTGTTTTTT. Translating gives CASSGTGATGELFF. This chain uses TRBV19 with TRBJ2-2; TRBD1 agrees at 10 bases. The length of the CDR3 is 14 residues. Germline loops: CDR1 LNHDA, CDR2 SQIVND (reference sequence). The V segment lost 5 bases and the J segment 5 bases; nucleotides outside the gene matches: 2.

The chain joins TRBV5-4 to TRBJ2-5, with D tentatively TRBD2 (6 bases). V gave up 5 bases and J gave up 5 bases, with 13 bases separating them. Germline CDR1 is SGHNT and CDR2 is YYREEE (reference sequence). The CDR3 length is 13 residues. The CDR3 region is CASSSDLAETQYF. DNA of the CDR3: TGTGCCAGCAGTTCAGACCTAGCGGAGACCCAGTACTTC.

The DNA for the CDR3 is TGTGCCAGCAGTTTCCGGGACAGGGGGCGCCCCACTGAAGCTTTCTTT. This translates into CASSFRDRGRPTEAFF. This sequence joins TRBV27 and TRBJ1-1, with 12 nucleotides matching TRBD1. CDR3 length: 16 amino acids. Germline V gives CDR1 MNHEY, CDR2 SMNVEV (reference sequence). With 3 bases clipped from V and 4 bases from J, the junction kept 6 bases outside the gene matches.

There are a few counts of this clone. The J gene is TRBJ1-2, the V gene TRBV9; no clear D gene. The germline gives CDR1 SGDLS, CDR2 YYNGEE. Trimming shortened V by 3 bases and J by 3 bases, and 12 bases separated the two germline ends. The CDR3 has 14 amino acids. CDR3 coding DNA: TGTGCCAGCAGCGCCCCCGGGGTTGACTATGGCTACACCTTC. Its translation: CASSAPGVDYGYTF.

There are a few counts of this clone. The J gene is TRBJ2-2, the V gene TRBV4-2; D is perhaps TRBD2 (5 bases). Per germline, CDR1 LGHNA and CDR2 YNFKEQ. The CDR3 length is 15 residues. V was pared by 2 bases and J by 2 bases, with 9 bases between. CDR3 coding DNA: TGTGCCAGCAGCCAAATTTCGGGAAACACCGGGGAGCTGTTTTTT. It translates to CASSQISGNTGELFF.